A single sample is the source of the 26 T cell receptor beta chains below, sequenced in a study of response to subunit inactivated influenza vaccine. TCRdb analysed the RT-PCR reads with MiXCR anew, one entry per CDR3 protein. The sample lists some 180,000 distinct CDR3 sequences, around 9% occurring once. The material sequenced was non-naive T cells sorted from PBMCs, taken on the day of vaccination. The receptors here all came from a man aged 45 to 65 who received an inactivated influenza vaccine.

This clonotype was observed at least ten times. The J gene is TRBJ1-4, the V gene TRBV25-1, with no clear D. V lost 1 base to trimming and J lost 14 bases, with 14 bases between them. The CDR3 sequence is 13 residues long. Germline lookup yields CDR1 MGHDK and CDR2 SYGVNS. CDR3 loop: CASSESSSGALFF. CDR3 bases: TGTGCCAGCAGTGAATCTAGCAGTGGAGCGCTGTTTTTT. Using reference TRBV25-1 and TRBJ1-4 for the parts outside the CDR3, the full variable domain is EADIYQTPRYLVIGTGKKITLECSQTMGHDKMYWYQQDPGMELHLIHYSYGVNSTEKGDLSSESTVSRIRTEHFPLTLESARPSHTSQYLCASSESSSGALFFGSGTQLSVL.

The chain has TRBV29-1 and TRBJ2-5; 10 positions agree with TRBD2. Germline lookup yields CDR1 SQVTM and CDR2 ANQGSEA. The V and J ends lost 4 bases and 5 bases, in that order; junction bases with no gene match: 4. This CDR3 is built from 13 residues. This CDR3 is CSVGTSGMETQYF. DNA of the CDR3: TGCAGCGTTGGAACTAGCGGGATGGAGACCCAGTACTTC.

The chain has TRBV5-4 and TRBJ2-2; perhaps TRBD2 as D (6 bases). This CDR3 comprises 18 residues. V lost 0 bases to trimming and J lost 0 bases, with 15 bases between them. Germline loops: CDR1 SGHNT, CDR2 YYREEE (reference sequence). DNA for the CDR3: TGTGCCAGCAGCTTGGCCGGCGGGAAGAAAACGAACACCGGGGAGCTGTTTTTT. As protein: CASSLAGGKKTNTGELFF.

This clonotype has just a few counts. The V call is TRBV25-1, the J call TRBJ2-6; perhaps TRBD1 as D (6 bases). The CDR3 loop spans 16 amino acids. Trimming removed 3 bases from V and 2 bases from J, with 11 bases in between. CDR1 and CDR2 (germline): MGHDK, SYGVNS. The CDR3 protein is CASSETGGAGANVLTF. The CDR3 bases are TGTGCCAGCAGTGAGACAGGAGGAGCTGGGGCCAACGTCCTGACTTTC. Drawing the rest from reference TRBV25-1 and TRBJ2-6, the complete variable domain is EADIYQTPRYLVIGTGKKITLECSQTMGHDKMYWYQQDPGMELHLIHYSYGVNSTEKGDLSSESTVSRIRTEHFPLTLESARPSHTSQYLCASSETGGAGANVLTFGAGSRLTVL.

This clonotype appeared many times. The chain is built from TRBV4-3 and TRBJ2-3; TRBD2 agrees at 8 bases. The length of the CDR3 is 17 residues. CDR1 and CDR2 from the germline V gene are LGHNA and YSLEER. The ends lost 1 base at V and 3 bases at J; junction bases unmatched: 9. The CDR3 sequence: CASSQGTGIAGTDTQYF. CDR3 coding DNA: TGCGCCAGCAGCCAAGGAACCGGGATAGCGGGGACAGATACGCAGTATTTT.

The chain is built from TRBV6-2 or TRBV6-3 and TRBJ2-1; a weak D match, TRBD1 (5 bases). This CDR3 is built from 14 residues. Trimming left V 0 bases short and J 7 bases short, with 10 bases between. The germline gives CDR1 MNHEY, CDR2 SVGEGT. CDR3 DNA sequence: TGTGCCAGCAGTTACTCGGACACCTTGAATGAGCAGTTCTTC. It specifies CASSYSDTLNEQFF.

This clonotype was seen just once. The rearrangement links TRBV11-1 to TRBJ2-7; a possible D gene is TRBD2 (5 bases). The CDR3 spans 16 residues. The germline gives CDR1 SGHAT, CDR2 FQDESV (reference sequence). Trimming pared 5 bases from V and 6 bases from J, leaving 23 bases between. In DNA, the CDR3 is TGTGCCAGCAGCCCTTCCCGGGGTCGGGGTTCGTTCGAGCAGTACTTC. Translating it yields CASSPSRGRGSFEQYF. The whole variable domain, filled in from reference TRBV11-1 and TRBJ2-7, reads EAEVAQSPRYKITEKSQAVAFWCDPISGHATLYWYRQILGQGPELLVQFQDESVVDDSQLPKDRFSAERLKGVDSTLKIQPAELGDSAMYLCASSPSRGRGSFEQYFGPGTRLTVT.

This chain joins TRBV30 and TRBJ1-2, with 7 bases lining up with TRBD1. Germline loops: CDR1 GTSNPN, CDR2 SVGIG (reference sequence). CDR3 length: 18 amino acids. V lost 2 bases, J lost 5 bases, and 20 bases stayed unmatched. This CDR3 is CAWSFVPDRSLAYYGYTF. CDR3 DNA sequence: TGTGCCTGGAGTTTTGTTCCGGACAGGAGTTTGGCCTATTATGGCTACACCTTC. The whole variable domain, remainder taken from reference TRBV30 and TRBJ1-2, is SQTIHQWPATLVQPVGSPLSLECTVEGTSNPNLYWYRQAAGRGLQLLFYSVGIGQISSEVPQNLSASRPQDRQFILSSKKLLLSDSGFYLCAWSFVPDRSLAYYGYTFGSGTRLTVV.

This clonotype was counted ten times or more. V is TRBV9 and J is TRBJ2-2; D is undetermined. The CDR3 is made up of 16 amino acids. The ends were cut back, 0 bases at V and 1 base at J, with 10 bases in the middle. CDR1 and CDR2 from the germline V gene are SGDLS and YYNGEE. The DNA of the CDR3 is TGTGCCAGCAGCGTAGCCCCCCACCTGAACACCGGGGAGCTGTTTTTT. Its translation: CASSVAPHLNTGELFF.

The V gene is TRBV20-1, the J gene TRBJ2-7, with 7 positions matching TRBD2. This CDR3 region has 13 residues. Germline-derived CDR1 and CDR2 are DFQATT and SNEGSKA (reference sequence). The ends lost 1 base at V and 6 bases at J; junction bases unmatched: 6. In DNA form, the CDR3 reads TGCAGTGCTAGAGTGGGGGGGGAGGTCGAGCAGTACTTC. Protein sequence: CSARVGGEVEQYF.

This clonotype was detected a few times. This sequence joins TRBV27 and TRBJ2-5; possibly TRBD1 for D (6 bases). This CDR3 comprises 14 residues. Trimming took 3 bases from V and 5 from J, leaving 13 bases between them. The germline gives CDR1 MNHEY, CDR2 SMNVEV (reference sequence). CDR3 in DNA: TGTGCCAGCAGTTTTTCAGGGGTCGGGGAGACCCAGTACTTC. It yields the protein CASSFSGVGETQYF.

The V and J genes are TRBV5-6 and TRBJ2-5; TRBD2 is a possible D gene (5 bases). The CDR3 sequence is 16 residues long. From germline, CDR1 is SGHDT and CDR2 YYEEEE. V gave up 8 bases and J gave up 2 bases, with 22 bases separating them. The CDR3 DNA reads TGTGCCAGTACTATAACCGGGAATCGCCGTCAAGAGACCCAGTACTTC. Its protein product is CASTITGNRRQETQYF.

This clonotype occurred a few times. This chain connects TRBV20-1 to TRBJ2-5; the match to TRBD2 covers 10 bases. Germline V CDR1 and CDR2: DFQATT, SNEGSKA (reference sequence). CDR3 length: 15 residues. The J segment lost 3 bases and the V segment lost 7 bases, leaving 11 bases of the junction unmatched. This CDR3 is CSGASSGGYKETQYF. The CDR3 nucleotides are TGCAGTGGGGCGTCTAGCGGGGGTTACAAAGAGACCCAGTACTTC.

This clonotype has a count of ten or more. DNA for the CDR3: TGTGCCACCAGTGAACCGAATCAGCCCCAGCATTTT. Translating it yields CATSEPNQPQHF. The chain combines TRBV24-1 with TRBJ1-5, with D unclear. The CDR3 is made up of 12 amino acids. Trimming removed 4 bases from V and 4 bases from J, with 4 bases in between. Looked up from germline, CDR1 is KGHDR and CDR2 is SFDVKD.

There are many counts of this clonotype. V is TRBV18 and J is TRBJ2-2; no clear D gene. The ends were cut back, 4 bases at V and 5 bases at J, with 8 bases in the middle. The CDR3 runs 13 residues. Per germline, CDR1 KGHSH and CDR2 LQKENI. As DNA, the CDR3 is TGTGCCAGCTCACTTGGGGATACCGGGGAGCTGTTTTTT. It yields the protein CASSLGDTGELFF.

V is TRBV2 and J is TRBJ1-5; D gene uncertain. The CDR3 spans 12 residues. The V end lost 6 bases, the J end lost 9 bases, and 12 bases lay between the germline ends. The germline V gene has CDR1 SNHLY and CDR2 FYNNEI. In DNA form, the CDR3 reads TGTGCCAGCAGCCCAGGACCCGGGCCCCAGCATTTT. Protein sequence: CASSPGPGPQHF.

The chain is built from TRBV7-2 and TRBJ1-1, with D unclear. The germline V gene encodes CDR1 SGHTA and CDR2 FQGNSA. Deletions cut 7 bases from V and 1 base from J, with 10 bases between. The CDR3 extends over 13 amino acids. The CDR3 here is CASNPAGNTEAFF. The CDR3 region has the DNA TGTGCCAGCAACCCTGCCGGGAACACTGAAGCTTTCTTT.

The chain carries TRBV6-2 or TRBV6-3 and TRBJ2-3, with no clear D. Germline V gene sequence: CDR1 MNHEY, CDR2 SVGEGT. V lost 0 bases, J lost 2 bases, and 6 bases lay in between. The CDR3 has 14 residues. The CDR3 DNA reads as TGTGCCAGCAGTTACTCGTCCTTCACAGATACGCAGTATTTT. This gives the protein CASSYSSFTDTQYF.

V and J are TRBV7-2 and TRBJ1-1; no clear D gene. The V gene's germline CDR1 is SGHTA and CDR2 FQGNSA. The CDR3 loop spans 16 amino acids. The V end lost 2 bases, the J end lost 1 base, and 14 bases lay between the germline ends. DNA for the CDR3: TGTGCCAGCAGCTTACTATCATCGACGTCGAACACTGAAGCTTTCTTT. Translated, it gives CASSLLSSTSNTEAFF.

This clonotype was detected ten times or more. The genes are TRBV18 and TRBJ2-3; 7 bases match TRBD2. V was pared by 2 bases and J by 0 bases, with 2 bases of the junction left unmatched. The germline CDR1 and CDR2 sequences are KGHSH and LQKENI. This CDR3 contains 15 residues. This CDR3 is CASSPRAGSTDTQYF. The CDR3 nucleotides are TGTGCCAGCTCACCAAGAGCGGGGAGCACAGATACGCAGTATTTT.

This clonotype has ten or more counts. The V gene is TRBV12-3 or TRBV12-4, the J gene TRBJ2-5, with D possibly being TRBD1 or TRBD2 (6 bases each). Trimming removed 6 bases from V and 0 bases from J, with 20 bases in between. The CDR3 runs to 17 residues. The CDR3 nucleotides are TGTGCCAGCAGAAGGGGGGAGCCTATTTGGAACCAAGAGACCCAGTACTTC. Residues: CASRRGEPIWNQETQYF.

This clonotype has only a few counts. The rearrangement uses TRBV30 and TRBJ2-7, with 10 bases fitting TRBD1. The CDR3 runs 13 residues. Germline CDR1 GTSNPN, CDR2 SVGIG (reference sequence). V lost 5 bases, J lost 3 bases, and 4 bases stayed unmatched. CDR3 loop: CAWDRDRGYEQYF. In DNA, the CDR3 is TGTGCCTGGGATAGGGACAGGGGCTACGAGCAGTACTTC.

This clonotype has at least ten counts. The CDR3 loop is CASSQGGLRLPGQGPSNYGYTF. CDR3 sequence (DNA): TGCGCCAGCAGCCAAGGGGGACTACGACTCCCGGGACAGGGGCCCTCTAACTATGGCTACACCTTC. The V and J genes are TRBV4-1 and TRBJ1-2; 10 nucleotides agree with TRBD1. The CDR3 is made up of 22 amino acids. The V segment lost 1 base and the J segment 0 bases; nucleotides outside the gene matches: 20. Germline lookup yields CDR1 MGHRA and CDR2 YSYEKL.

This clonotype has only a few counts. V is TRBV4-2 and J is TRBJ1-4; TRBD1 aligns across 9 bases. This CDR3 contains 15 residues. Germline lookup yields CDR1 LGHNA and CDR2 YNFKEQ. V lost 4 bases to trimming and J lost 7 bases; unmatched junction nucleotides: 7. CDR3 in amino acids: CASSRETGGAEKLFF. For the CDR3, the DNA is TGTGCCAGCAGCCGAGAGACAGGGGGGGCTGAAAAACTGTTTTTT.

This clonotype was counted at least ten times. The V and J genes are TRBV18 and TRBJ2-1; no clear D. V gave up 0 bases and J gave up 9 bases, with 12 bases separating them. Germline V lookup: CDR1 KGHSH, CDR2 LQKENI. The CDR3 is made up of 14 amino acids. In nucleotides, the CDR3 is TGTGCCAGCTCACCACCCAGTTCCGCAGCTGAGCAGTTCTTC. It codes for CASSPPSSAAEQFF.

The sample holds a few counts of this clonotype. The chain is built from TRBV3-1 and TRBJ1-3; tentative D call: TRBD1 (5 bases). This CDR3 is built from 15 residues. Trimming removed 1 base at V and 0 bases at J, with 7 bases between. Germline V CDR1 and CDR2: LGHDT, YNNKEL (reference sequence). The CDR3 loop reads CASSQGQLSGNTIYF. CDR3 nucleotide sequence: TGTGCCAGCAGCCAAGGACAGCTCTCTGGAAACACCATATATTTT.